The next 14 T cell receptor beta chains were all read from a single sample in a study of blood T cell repertoires in COVID-19. Data came from immunoSEQ multiplex PCR; TCRdb stores just in-frame clones and leaves some out. The data show some 350,000 clones, over 75% seen once. Specimen: PBMCs or T cells enriched from blood (not recorded which). These receptors came from a woman between 25 and 40 years old who had recovered from COVID-19.

The count of this clone is one. The rearrangement links TRBV3-1 (or the pseudogene TRBV3-2) to TRBJ2-4; TRBD1 agrees at 7 bases. J lost 8 bases, V lost 3 bases, and 4 bases had no gene match. The CDR3 totals 13 residues. CDR1 and CDR2 (germline): LGHDT, YNNKEL (reference sequence). CDR3 DNA sequence: TGTGCCAGCAGCCAGGGACAGTGGGACATTCAGTACTTC. It yields the protein CASSQGQWDIQYF.

The chain carries TRBV30 and TRBJ1-5, with a possible D match to TRBD1 (6 bases). V was clipped by 2 bases and J by 2 bases, with 7 bases between them. Germline V gene lookup returns CDR1 GTSNPN and CDR2 SVGIG (reference sequence). This CDR3 is 13 amino acids long. CDR3 nucleotide sequence: TGTGCCTGGAGTACAGGGCGCAATCAGCCCCAGCATTTT. Protein: CAWSTGRNQPQHF.

V is TRBV5-8 and J is TRBJ2-7; perhaps TRBD2 as D (6 bases). The V gene's germline CDR1 is SGHTS and CDR2 YDEGEE. The CDR3 totals 15 residues. Trimming pared 0 bases from V and 3 bases from J, leaving 13 bases between. The CDR3 nucleotides read TGTGCCAGCAGCTTGGCGCCTAGCGAGATCTACGAGCAGTACTTC. It specifies CASSLAPSEIYEQYF.

DNA of the CDR3: TGCGCCAGCAGCTTGACTTCGAGGGAGTCCTACGAGCAGTACTTC. Translating it yields CASSLTSRESYEQYF. This rearrangement joins TRBV5-1 to TRBJ2-7; a possible D gene is TRBD2 (5 bases). The germline V gene has CDR1 SGHRS and CDR2 YFSETQ. V lost 1 base, J lost 1 base, and 12 bases lay in between. The CDR3 has 15 residues. Full variable domain (outside the CDR3, taken from reference TRBV5-1 and TRBJ2-7): KAGVTQTPRYLIKTRGQQVTLSCSPISGHRSVSWYQQTPGQGLQFLFEYFSETQRNKGNFPGRFSGRQFSNSRSEMNVSTLELGDSALYLCASSLTSRESYEQYFGPGTRLTVT.

This clone came up once. The genes are TRBV11-2 and TRBJ1-1; 8 nucleotides line up with TRBD1. V dropped 1 base and J dropped 0; count of bases not matched to a gene: 1. Germline CDR1 SGHAT, CDR2 FQNNGV. The CDR3 loop spans 15 amino acids. CDR3: CASSLVTGVNTEAFF. DNA of the CDR3: TGTGCCAGCAGCTTAGTGACAGGGGTGAACACTGAAGCTTTCTTT.

This chain joins TRBV7-6 and TRBJ1-6, with a weak D call TRBD1 (6 bases). CDR3 size: 19 residues. The V end lost 5 bases, the J end lost 2 bases, and 22 bases lay between the germline ends. Germline-derived CDR1 and CDR2 are SGHVS and FNYEAQ. Written as DNA, the CDR3 is TGTGCCAGCAGCGCAAACCACAATGACCGGGACACCTATAATTCACCCCTCCACTTT. Translation: CASSANHNDRDTYNSPLHF.

This sequence joins TRBV14 and TRBJ1-3; D ambiguous. Trimming took 5 bases from V and 0 from J, leaving 14 bases between them. The CDR3 has 16 residues. The germline V gene has CDR1 SGHDN and CDR2 FVKESK. CDR3: CASSLRTDHSGNTIYF. DNA for the CDR3: TGTGCCAGCAGCTTGCGGACTGATCACTCTGGAAACACCATATATTTT.

A few counts support this clone. The J gene is TRBJ2-7, the V gene TRBV7-9; 7 positions match TRBD1. V was pared by 6 bases and J by 3 bases, with 5 bases of the junction left unmatched. CDR1 is SEHNR and CDR2 is FQNEAQ in the germline V gene (reference sequence). The CDR3 length is 13 residues. The CDR3 loop is CASSLGQFYEQYF. The CDR3 DNA follows: TGTGCCAGCAGTTTGGGACAGTTCTACGAGCAGTACTTC.

The rearrangement uses TRBV6-5 and TRBJ1-2, with D possibly TRBD1 on 6 matching bases. Germline CDR1 and CDR2: MNHEY and SVGAGI. The V and J ends lost 6 bases and 6 bases respectively, with 14 bases between them. The CDR3 is 13 residues long. The DNA of the CDR3 is TGTGCCAGCAGCACGACAGGCTATAATGGCTACACCTTC. This sequence encodes CASSTTGYNGYTF.

V and J are TRBV19 and TRBJ1-6; 9 bases align to TRBD1. Germline CDR1 reads LNHDA; CDR2 reads SQIVND (reference sequence). Trimming cost V 7 bases and J 5 bases; bases outside gene matches: 6. This CDR3 has 15 residues. The CDR3 DNA is TGTGCCAGTATTGCAGGGGACAGGGATAATTCACCCCTCCACTTT. Translating it yields CASIAGDRDNSPLHF. Full variable domain (outside the CDR3, taken from reference TRBV19 and TRBJ1-6): DGGITQSPKYLFRKEGQNVTLSCEQNLNHDAMYWYRQDPGQGLRLIYYSQIVNDFQKGDIAEGYSVSREKKESFPLTVTSAQKNPTAFYLCASIAGDRDNSPLHFGNGTRLTVT.

The chain uses TRBV4-2 and TRBJ2-1; 9 nucleotides agree with TRBD2. The CDR3 is 17 residues long. Germline lookup yields CDR1 LGHNA and CDR2 YNFKEQ. J lost 6 bases, V lost 1 base, and 10 bases had no gene match. The CDR3 region is CASSQGLLSGGSNEQFF. Here the CDR3 DNA reads TGTGCCAGCAGCCAAGGCCTGCTGAGCGGGGGGTCCAATGAGCAGTTCTTC.

The J gene is TRBJ2-2, the V gene TRBV6-5, with D tentatively TRBD2 (5 bases). Germline-derived CDR1 and CDR2 are MNHEY and SVGAGI. There are 15 residues in the CDR3. Trimming removed 0 bases at V and 4 bases at J, with 9 bases between. This chain's CDR3 is CASSYSPGITGELFF. The CDR3 DNA sequence: TGTGCCAGCAGTTACTCCCCGGGGATCACCGGGGAGCTGTTTTTT.

This clone occurred once. The chain carries TRBV19 and TRBJ2-7; 7 nucleotides match TRBD1. The CDR3 consists of 15 residues. Germline V CDR1 and CDR2: LNHDA, SQIVND (reference sequence). J lost 4 bases, V lost 5 bases, and 11 bases had no gene match. The CDR3 protein is CASSPIMTGNYEQYF. The CDR3 coding sequence is TGTGCCAGTAGTCCCATAATGACAGGGAATTACGAGCAGTACTTC. Based on the CDR3 plus reference TRBV19 and TRBJ2-7, the full variable domain is DGGITQSPKYLFRKEGQNVTLSCEQNLNHDAMYWYRQDPGQGLRLIYYSQIVNDFQKGDIAEGYSVSREKKESFPLTVTSAQKNPTAFYLCASSPIMTGNYEQYFGPGTRLTVT.

V is TRBV6-5 and J is TRBJ2-1; D might be TRBD2 (5 bases). V was clipped by 5 bases and J by 6 bases, with 17 bases between them. The CDR3 is 15 amino acids. The germline gives CDR1 MNHEY, CDR2 SVGAGI. The CDR3 loop is CASSPQLSVGNEQFF. The CDR3 nucleotides are TGTGCCAGCAGTCCACAACTTAGCGTCGGCAATGAGCAGTTCTTC.